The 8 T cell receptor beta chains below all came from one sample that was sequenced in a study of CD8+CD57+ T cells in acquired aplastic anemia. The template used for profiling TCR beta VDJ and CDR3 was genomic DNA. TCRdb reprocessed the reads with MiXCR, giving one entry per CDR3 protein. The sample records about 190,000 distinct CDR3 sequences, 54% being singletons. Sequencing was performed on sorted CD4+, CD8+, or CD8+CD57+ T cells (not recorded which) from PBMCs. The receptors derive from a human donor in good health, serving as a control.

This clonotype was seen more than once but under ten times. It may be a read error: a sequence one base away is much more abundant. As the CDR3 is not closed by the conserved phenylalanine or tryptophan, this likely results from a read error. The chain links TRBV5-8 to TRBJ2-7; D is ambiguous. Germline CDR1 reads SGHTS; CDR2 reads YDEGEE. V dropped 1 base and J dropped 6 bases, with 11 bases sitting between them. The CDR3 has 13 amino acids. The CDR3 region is CASSLYGGREQYL. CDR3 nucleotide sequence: TGTGCCAGCAGCTTGTATGGTGGGCGCGAGCAGTACCTC.

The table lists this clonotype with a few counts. The CDR3 loop is CASSPSHVGSPLHF. In DNA form, the CDR3 reads TGTGCCAGCAGCCCATCACATGTAGGCTCACCCCTCCACTTT. This chain joins TRBV9 and TRBJ1-6; D gene unclear. V was clipped by 4 bases and J by 10 bases, with 15 bases between them. Germline loops: CDR1 SGDLS, CDR2 YYNGEE. The CDR3 has 14 residues.

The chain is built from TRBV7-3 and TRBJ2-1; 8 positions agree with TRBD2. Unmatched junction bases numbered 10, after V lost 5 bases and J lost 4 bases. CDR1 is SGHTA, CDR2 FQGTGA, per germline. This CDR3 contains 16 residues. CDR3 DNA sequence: TGTGCCAGCAGCCCTAGGGTCGGGGGGGAATACAATGAGCAGTTCTTC. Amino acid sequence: CASSPRVGGEYNEQFF.

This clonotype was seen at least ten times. The CDR3 nucleotides read TGCGCCAGCAGTTTTGGACAGTACCAAGAGACCCAGTACTTC. Translation gives CASSFGQYQETQYF. The V and J genes are TRBV5-1 and TRBJ2-5; D may be TRBD1 (6 bases). Germline V lookup: CDR1 SGHRS, CDR2 YFSETQ. The V end lost 5 bases, the J end lost 0 bases, and 11 bases lay between the germline ends. This CDR3 comprises 14 residues.

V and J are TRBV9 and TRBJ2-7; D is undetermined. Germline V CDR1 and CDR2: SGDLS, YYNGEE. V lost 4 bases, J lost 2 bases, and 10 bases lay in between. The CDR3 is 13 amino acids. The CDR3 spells CASSRTVPYEQYF. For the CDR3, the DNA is TGTGCCAGCAGCCGAACGGTACCCTACGAGCAGTACTTC. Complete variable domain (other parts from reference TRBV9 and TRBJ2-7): DSGVTQTPKHLITATGQRVTLRCSPRSGDLSVYWYQQSLDQGLQFLIQYYNGEERAKGNILERFSAQQFPDLHSELNLSSLELGDSALYFCASSRTVPYEQYFGPGTRLTVT.

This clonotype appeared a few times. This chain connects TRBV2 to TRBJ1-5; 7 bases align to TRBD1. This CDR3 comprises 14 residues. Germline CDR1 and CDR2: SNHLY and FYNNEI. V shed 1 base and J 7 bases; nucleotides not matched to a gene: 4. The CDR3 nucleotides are TGTGCCAGCAGTGAAGGACAGGGTGGGCAGCCCCAGCATTTT. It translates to CASSEGQGGQPQHF.

CDR3 bases: TGTGCCAGCAGCGACCGGCGAGACTACGAGCAGTACTTC. Protein sequence: CASSDRRDYEQYF. The chain is built from TRBV11-3 and TRBJ2-7, with unresolved D. The V end lost 5 bases, the J end lost 3 bases, and 11 bases lay between the germline ends. Germline CDR1 is SGHNT and CDR2 is YENEEA. This CDR3 has 13 residues.

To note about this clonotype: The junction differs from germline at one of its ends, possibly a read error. CDR3 sequence reads: CTSSATGQGQKLFF. The CDR3 DNA sequence: TGTACCAGCAGCGCAACCGGACAGGGGCAAAAACTGTTTTTT. The chain links TRBV9 to TRBJ1-4; 9 bases line up with TRBD1. The CDR3 length is 14 residues. Per the germline V gene, CDR1 is SGDLS and CDR2 is YYNGEE.